A selection of T cell receptor beta chains follows, all from one sample in a study of post-analysis software for immune sequencing data. Via MiXCR, TCRdb re-called the PCR reads, giving one row per CDR3 protein. The data show around 200,000 distinct CDR3 sequences, approximately 29% seen once. Sample: blood. The receptors were sampled from a girl between 2 and 17 years old with multiple sclerosis. CDR3s include the opening cysteine and the closing phenylalanine or tryptophan. The D gene is left open where the match is weak. Some rows have no size entry. The others give once, few or many, or a class for an expanded clone.

CDR3 protein,CDR3 DNA,clone size,D gene,V gene,J gene
CASSNTGEQFF,TGTGCCAGCAGTAACACGGGTGAGCAGTTCTTC,few,NA,TRBV2,TRBJ2-1
CASTYSPVHEQFF,TGTGCCAGCACTTATAGCCCAGTCCATGAGCAGTTCTTC,NA,NA,TRBV2,TRBJ2-1
CASSLDGTRNTEAFF,TGCGCCAGCAGCTTGGATGGGACAAGGAACACTGAAGCTTTCTTT,few,NA,TRBV5-1,TRBJ1-1
CASSQQAVSEKLFF,TGTGCCAGCTCACAACAGGCGGTTTCGGAAAAACTGTTTTTT,NA,NA,TRBV18,TRBJ1-4
CASSLFGPRASGAGTYNEQYF,TGCGCCAGCAGCTTGTTCGGGCCCCGGGCGTCAGGGGCGGGGACTTACAATGAGCAGTACTTC,NA,NA,TRBV5-1,TRBJ2-5
CSVELSPQVQHF,TGCAGCGTTGAGTTATCACCCCAGGTCCAGCATTTT,many,NA,TRBV29-1,TRBJ1-5
CASSLEGTSGYEQYF,TGTGCCAGCAGCTTAGAGGGGACTAGCGGTTACGAGCAGTACTTC,NA,TRBD2,TRBV7-2,TRBJ2-7
CSVRGGEFSYEQYF,TGCAGCGTCCGGGGGGGCGAATTCTCCTACGAGCAGTACTTC,many,TRBD2,TRBV29-1,TRBJ2-7
CSVERTGATEAFF,TGCAGCGTTGAGAGGACAGGGGCCACTGAAGCTTTCTTT,NA,TRBD1,TRBV29-1,TRBJ1-1
CASSDLALGEQFF,TGTGCCAGCAGTGATCTCGCGTTGGGGGAGCAGTTCTTC,few,NA,TRBV6-1,TRBJ2-1
CASSPPEPIKRGTQYF,TGTGCCAGCAGCCCCCCCGAACCGATTAAAAGAGGGACCCAGTACTTC,few,NA,TRBV12-3/TRBV12-4,TRBJ2-5
CASSPPTGYTEAFF,TGTGCCAGCTCACCACCGACAGGGTATACTGAAGCTTTCTTT,NA,TRBD1,TRBV18,TRBJ1-1
CASSFGDTYYGYTF,TGTGCCAGCAGTTTTGGTGACACTTACTATGGCTACACCTTC,many,NA,TRBV27,TRBJ1-2
CASSPRRGPFYEQYF,TGTGCCAGCAGCCCCCGGAGGGGACCGTTCTACGAGCAGTACTTC,NA,NA,TRBV7-9,TRBJ2-7
CSARSQKGAATF,TGCAGTGCTAGGAGCCAGAAAGGGGCAGCCACCTTC,NA,NA,TRBV20-1,TRBJ1-2
CASSLRTARGYTF,TGCGCCAGCAGCCTCAGGACAGCACGGGGCTACACCTTC,NA,NA,TRBV5-1,TRBJ1-2
CSATGHIYEQYF,TGCAGTGCAACGGGACATATCTACGAGCAGTACTTC,once,NA,TRBV20-1,TRBJ2-7
CSARVGNNQPQHF,TGCAGTGCGAGAGTTGGAAACAATCAGCCCCAGCATTTT,NA,NA,TRBV20-1,TRBJ1-5